This T cell receptor beta chain derives from a study of Ad26.COV2.S vaccination and SARS-CoV-2 variants. About the study: Ad26.COV2.S shots went into the muscle once or twice, 56 days apart.

The treatment here: 19 received Ad26.COV2.S at low or high dose, single or two shots; about 5 received placebo; per-sample allocation not given. At day 63 after the first vaccine or placebo injection, samples were drawn. At a Boston site, the person donating was an adult of 18-55 years. The vaccine delivered Wuhan-strain SARS-CoV-2 spike through an Ad26 vector. The CDR3 has 17 residues. Trimming left V 0 bases short and J 0 bases short, with 12 bases between. Germline values: CDR1 LGHNA, CDR2 YNFKEQ. Remarks on this clone: No antigen is known for it.

Study-level results: Whether participants received vaccine or placebo, their non-spike TCR breadth was similar.

Some clones are missing from TCRdb's copy, which holds only in-frame ones; the method was immunoSEQ multiplex PCR. The top ten clones hold roughly 13% of a sample with about 480,000 clones, about 83% of them seen once. The V call is TRBV4-2, the J call TRBJ1-3; no clear D. The TCR was taken from a person between 18 and 65 years old who received the Ad26.COV2.S COVID-19 vaccine or a placebo. This specimen consisted of peripheral blood, obtained in a trial of Ad26.COV2.S vaccine versus placebo. CDR3 nucleotide sequence: TGTGCCAGCAGCCAAGAGGATCCGACCATCTCTGGAAACACCATATATTTT. This encodes CASSQEDPTISGNTIYF.